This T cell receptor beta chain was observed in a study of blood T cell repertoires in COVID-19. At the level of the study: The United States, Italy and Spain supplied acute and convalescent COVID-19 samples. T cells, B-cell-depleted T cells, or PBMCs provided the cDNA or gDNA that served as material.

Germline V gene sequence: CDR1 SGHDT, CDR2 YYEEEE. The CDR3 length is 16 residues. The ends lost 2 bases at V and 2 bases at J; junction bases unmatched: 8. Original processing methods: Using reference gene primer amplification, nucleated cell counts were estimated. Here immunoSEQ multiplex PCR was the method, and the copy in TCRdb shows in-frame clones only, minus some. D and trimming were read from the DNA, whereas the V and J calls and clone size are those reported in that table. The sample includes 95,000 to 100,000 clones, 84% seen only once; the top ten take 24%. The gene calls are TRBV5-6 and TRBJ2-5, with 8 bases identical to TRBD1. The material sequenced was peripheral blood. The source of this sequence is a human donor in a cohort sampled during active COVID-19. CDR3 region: CASSFQGAGLQETQYF. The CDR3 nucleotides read TGTGCCAGCAGCTTTCAGGGGGCCGGCTTACAAGAGACCCAGTACTTC.